This note documents a single TCR beta chain sequence. What this receptor recognizes is not known. Base qualities are missing; no much larger clone stands one base away. Via the germline V gene, CDR1 is SGHVS and CDR2 FNYEAQ. Spanning cysteine to phenylalanine, the CDR3 consists of 16 amino acids. Only the CDR3 DNA is retained, 48 bases long and in frame from the first base. Relative to germline, V is 5 bases shorter and J is 2 bases shorter, with 15 bases between their ends. This record belongs to a study of blood T cell repertoires in COVID-19 (dated by TCRdb to 2020 to 2021). With respect to the entire study: The collaborator samples originated in the United States, Italy and Spain and spanned the acute and convalescent phases of COVID-19. The prospective study material was composed of cDNA or gDNA derived from T cells, B-cell-depleted T cells, or PBMCs. Subjects who had been exposed to COVID-19, were actively infected with it, or had recovered from it provided the deeply sampled blood TCRbeta repertoires that made up the dataset. The repertoires were released in a freely available public database intended as a resource for research on the immune response to SARS-CoV-2. Samples were obtained from the ongoing ImmuneRACE study (first 160 participants) and from 950 to 1,500 subjects provided by 6 global collaborators. A de-identified subject ID, COVID-19 status, age in years and sex were almost always included in the sample metadata. Where HLA class I and class II types were available, the types were taken from metadata supplied by the sample provider, not from assay-based typing. Paper-wide results and their limitations: How much clinical and demographic metadata was included differed by source and by participant, and the metadata was provided uncurated.

TCRbeta CDR3 regions were amplified from genomic DNA using the immunoSEQ Assay, a bias-controlled multiplex PCR. Processing in the source paper ran as follows. Nucleated cell counts per sample were estimated from amplification of reference gene primers within the assay. To quantify the absolute abundance of each unique TCRbeta CDR3 rearrangement, sequence reads were collapsed and filtered. Productive Simpson clonality was computed per sample as the square root of Simpson's diversity index over productive rearrangements. TCRdb stores this immuneACCESS table with in-frame sequences only. Part of the clones is absent; in the studies checked, under half of the shortfall reflects unresolved V genes, and no reason is known for the rest. V, J and clone size were drawn from that table, and D and trimming were deduced from the DNA. The sample table lists 300,000 to 400,000 clones, approximately 90% of them with a count of one. The ten biggest clones cover approximately 3.5% of the sample.

A second Seattle source provided samples from volunteer blood donors who had recovered from COVID-19. Collaborating institutions collected whole blood in K2EDTA tubes following their own protocols. Collaborator samples were shipped for TCRbeta analysis as frozen whole blood, isolated PBMCs, or DNA extracted from either sample type. The sequence came from a woman aged 18-29 years who had recovered from COVID-19. The sequenced material came from peripheral blood. The chain is assembled from TRBV7-6 and TRBJ2-2; matching of 5 bases hints at TRBD2 as the D gene. The CDR3 in this case is CASSRIAGDNTGELFF. The DNA sequence reads TGTGCCAGCAGCCGGATTGCCGGGGATAACACCGGGGAGCTGTTTTTT.